Listed below are T cell receptor beta chains from one sample, sequenced in a study of cytomegalovirus exposure and HLA in healthy donors. TCRdb's copy holds only in-frame clones and misses some; the assay was immunoSEQ multiplex PCR. The table records some 110,000 clones, roughly 9.1% of them present only once. Sequencing input: PBMCs. Receptors originate from a man aged 40-50 years in good health and CMV-seropositive. The CDR3 runs from the conserved cysteine through the conserved F or W. The D gene is left open where the match is weak. Rows may omit the clone size; those that give it use once, few, many or a size class.

>TRBV6-5|TRBD2|TRBJ2-1|-
CASSPGGGEQFF
TGTGCCAGCTCGCCGGGGGGGGGTGAGCAGTTCTTC
>TRBV5-1|TRBD2|TRBJ2-7|-
CASSSGLAGVVSYEQYF
TGCGCCAGCAGCTCGGGACTAGCGGGAGTAGTTTCCTACGAGCAGTACTTC
>TRBV6-1|TRBD1|TRBJ2-7|few
CASRKTGEYEQYF
TGTGCCAGCAGAAAGACAGGGGAGTACGAGCAGTACTTC
>TRBV13|-|TRBJ2-7|-
CASSQGGGVYEQYF
TGTGCCAGCAGCCAAGGGGGAGGGGTCTACGAGCAGTACTTC
>TRBV7-9|TRBD2|TRBJ2-7|few
CASSPRLAGVNEQYF
TGTGCCAGCAGCCCCCGCTTAGCGGGAGTTAACGAGCAGTACTTC
>TRBV2|-|TRBJ1-5|-
CASKGLGNQPQHF
TGTGCCAGCAAGGGACTCGGCAATCAGCCCCAGCATTTT
>TRBV13|-|TRBJ1-3|few
CASSFPGEGNTIYF
TGTGCCAGCAGCTTTCCGGGAGAAGGAAACACCATATATTTT
>TRBV4-1|TRBD1|TRBJ1-5|few
CASSQDLEDRGGNQPQHF
TGCGCCAGCAGCCAAGATCTAGAGGACAGGGGTGGCAATCAGCCCCAGCATTTT
>TRBV4-2|TRBD2|TRBJ2-1|-
CASSQGGLADHNEQFF
TGTGCCAGCAGCCAAGGGGGACTAGCGGATCACAATGAGCAGTTCTTC
>TRBV29-1|TRBD1|TRBJ2-7|few
CSVEEGVRGQAEQYF
TGCAGCGTTGAAGAGGGGGTCAGGGGGCAGGCCGAGCAGTACTTC
>TRBV6-1|-|TRBJ2-1|medium-sized
CASAALEGESEQFF
TGTGCCAGCGCGGCGTTGGAGGGAGAAAGCGAGCAGTTCTTC
>TRBV13|TRBD2|TRBJ2-5|many
CASSQMGGETQYF
TGTGCCAGCAGCCAAATGGGGGGGGAGACCCAGTACTTC
>TRBV4-3|TRBD1|TRBJ1-2|-
CASSQVRGLEFYGYTF
TGCGCCAGCAGCCAAGTCAGGGGGCTGGAGTTCTATGGCTACACCTTC
>TRBV5-1|TRBD1|TRBJ2-3|few
CASRTGTGHTDTQYF
TGCGCCAGCCGAACCGGGACAGGGCACACAGATACGCAGTATTTT
>TRBV25-1|TRBD2|TRBJ2-5|many
CASSDSSSGRLGETQYF
TGTGCCAGCAGTGATTCCTCTAGCGGGAGATTGGGAGAGACCCAGTACTTC
>TRBV19|-|TRBJ2-3|few
CASSIPGSYTQYF
TGTGCCAGTAGTATCCCCGGGTCTTATACGCAGTATTTT
>TRBV6-1|TRBD1|TRBJ2-5|-
CATTGNLQETQYF
TGTGCCACGACAGGGAACCTTCAAGAGACCCAGTACTTC
>TRBV18|-|TRBJ1-5|few
CASSPRAGQPQHF
TGTGCCAGCTCACCCAGGGCTGGGCAGCCCCAGCATTTC
>TRBV4-2|-|TRBJ2-3|-
CASSPLGASVSTDTQYF
TGTGCCAGCAGCCCATTAGGGGCTAGCGTTAGCACAGATACGCAGTATTTT
>TRBV7-2|-|TRBJ2-7|-
CASSQQGHPYEQYF
TGTGCCAGCAGCCAGCAGGGCCATCCCTACGAGCAGTACTTC
>TRBV18|-|TRBJ2-3|-
CASSPIGGNTDTQYF
TGTGCCAGCTCTCCAATAGGAGGGAACACAGATACGCAGTATTTT
>TRBV19|-|TRBJ2-1|-
CASTAGLRLTNNEQFF
TGTGCCAGTACCGCTGGCCTGCGACTCACCAACAATGAGCAGTTCTTC
>TRBV7-9|TRBD2|TRBJ2-1|-
CASSLWRELGYNEQFF
TGTGCCAGCAGCTTATGGCGGGAGTTAGGCTACAATGAGCAGTTCTTC
>TRBV14|-|TRBJ1-2|-
CASSVGSSEGYTF
TGTGCCAGCAGCGTGGGCTCTTCAGAGGGCTACACCTTC
>TRBV4-3|TRBD2|TRBJ2-7|-
CASSQDLAGEGDEQYF
TGCGCCAGCAGCCAAGATCTAGCGGGAGAGGGAGACGAGCAGTACTTC
>TRBV11-3|-|TRBJ2-7|few
CASSSLYSSYEQYF
TGTGCCAGCAGCTCTCTATACAGCTCCTACGAGCAGTACTTC
>TRBV11-3|TRBD1|TRBJ1-1|-
CASSYTPQGLSTEAFF
TGTGCCAGCAGCTACACCCCACAGGGGTTGAGCACTGAAGCTTTCTTT
>TRBV6-5|TRBD1|TRBJ2-7|few
CASSYPGQGSYEQYF
TGTGCCAGCAGTTACCCAGGACAGGGGTCCTACGAGCAGTACTTC
>TRBV9|-|TRBJ2-5|-
CASSIDRRETQYF
TGTGCCAGCAGCATTGACAGAAGAGAGACCCAGTACTTC
>TRBV19|-|TRBJ2-7|-
CASSSKYGGPYEQYF
TGTGCCAGTAGCAGTAAATACGGAGGACCCTACGAGCAGTACTTC
>TRBV28|TRBD2|TRBJ2-1|few
CASSYSGISLNEQFF
TGTGCCAGCAGTTATAGCGGGATTTCGCTGAATGAGCAGTTCTTC
>TRBV19|TRBD1|TRBJ2-7|many
CASSPYHGQGYEQYF
TGTGCCAGTAGTCCCTACCACGGACAGGGCTACGAGCAGTACTTC
>TRBV9|-|TRBJ2-3|few
CASSVDGFTDTQYF
TGTGCCAGCAGCGTAGACGGGTTCACAGATACGCAGTATTTT
>TRBV25-1|TRBD2|TRBJ2-1|few
CASSGLAGVYNEQFF
TGTGCCAGCAGTGGTCTAGCGGGAGTTTACAATGAGCAGTTCTTC
>TRBV19|-|TRBJ1-1|-
CASSSQGNTEAFF
TGTGCCAGTAGTTCCCAGGGGAACACTGAAGCTTTCTTT
>TRBV6-1|-|TRBJ2-5|-
CASSRDFAGETQYF
TGTGCCAGCAGTAGGGACTTTGCGGGAGAGACCCAGTACTTC
>TRBV9|-|TRBJ2-7|-
CASSAWTTGRVSEQYF
TGTGCCAGCAGCGCCTGGACTACAGGGAGGGTCAGCGAGCAGTACTTC
>TRBV6-5|-|TRBJ1-5|-
CASTPEGGQPQHF
TGTGCCAGCACCCCGGAGGGAGGACAGCCCCAGCATTTT
>TRBV6-5|-|TRBJ1-5|-
CASRATGSSNQPQHF
TGTGCCAGCCGTGCGACGGGGAGTAGCAATCAGCCCCAGCATTTT
>TRBV12-1|-|TRBJ1-3|-
CASSFGGTGRNTIYF
TGTGCCAGCAGCTTTGGCGGGACAGGGAGAAACACCATATATTTT
>TRBV2|-|TRBJ1-1|-
CASSEVRQANTEAFF
TGTGCCAGCAGTGAAGTGCGACAGGCGAACACTGAAGCTTTCTTT
>TRBV7-9|-|TRBJ2-7|few
CASRGRQGREQYF
TGTGCCAGCAGGGGCCGTCAGGGGCGCGAGCAGTACTTC
>TRBV5-4|TRBD1|TRBJ1-1|-
CASSRQGAGDTEAFF
TGTGCCAGCAGCCGACAGGGAGCGGGCGATACTGAAGCTTTCTTT